A selection of T cell receptor beta chains follows, all from one sample in a study of early T cells in non-severe SARS-CoV-2 infection. TCRdb called the 5' RACE reads again in MiXCR, with one record for every CDR3 protein. The sample includes roughly 60,000 distinct CDR3 sequences, around 13% of them seen just once. Sequenced: whole blood. The source is an adult who was a healthcare worker with PCR-confirmed SARS-CoV-2 infection or an uninfected control (not recorded which). The CDR3 runs from the conserved cysteine through the conserved F or W. D genes are given only for firm matches. Clone size appears in some rows only: once, few, many, or a class for an expanded clone.

TRBJ2-1	TRBV19	TRBD2	.	TGTGCCACCCGCTCGGGACTAGCGGGAAATGAGCAGTTCTTC	CATRSGLAGNEQFF
TRBJ1-2	TRBV6-5	TRBD1	many	TGTGCCAGCACCGACGGGACAGGCATAGCTAACTATGGCTACACCTTC	CASTDGTGIANYGYTF
TRBJ1-1	TRBV14	.	many	TGTGCCAGCAGCCGCAGCACTATGAACACTGAAGCTTTCTTT	CASSRSTMNTEAFF
TRBJ2-1	TRBV11-2	TRBD2	.	TGTGCCAGCAGTTCTAGGCGGGGGGGCTACTACAATGAGCAGTTCTTC	CASSSRRGGYYNEQFF
TRBJ2-1	TRBV4-2	TRBD1	many	TGTGCCAGCAGCCAAGACTGGACAGGGGGATACAATGAGCAGTTCTTC	CASSQDWTGGYNEQFF
TRBJ2-2	TRBV19	.	few	TGTGCCAGTAGTATTCGGGGTCCCGGGGAGCTGTTTTTT	CASSIRGPGELFF
TRBJ1-1	TRBV20-1	.	.	TGCAGTGCTTCGGACAGAAACACTGAAGCTTTCTTT	CSASDRNTEAFF
TRBJ1-1	TRBV27	.	.	TGTGCCAGCAGTTTCAGAGTGAACACTGAAGCTTTCTTT	CASSFRVNTEAFF
TRBJ2-3	TRBV12-5	.	few	TGTGCTAGTGGTTCCCCCGGAGATACGCAGTATTTT	CASGSPGDTQYF
TRBJ1-6	TRBV2	.	many	TGTGCCAGCAGCAGGAGTGCCTTTAAAAGCTCCTATAATTCACCCCTCCACTTT	CASSRSAFKSSYNSPLHF
TRBJ2-2	TRBV19	TRBD1	many	TGTGCCAGTACCATCTTACAGGGGACCGGGGAGCTGTTTTTT	CASTILQGTGELFF
TRBJ1-1	TRBV6-5	.	few	TGTGCCAGCAGTTACTCGAGCGCAGGGACTGAAGCTTTCTTT	CASSYSSAGTEAFF
TRBJ1-5	TRBV6-2/TRBV6-3	TRBD1	.	TGTGCCAGCAGCCACAGGGGAAGCAATCAGCCCCAGCATTTT	CASSHRGSNQPQHF
TRBJ1-4	TRBV10-3	.	.	TGTGCCATCAGGAGGGACCGGGATGAAAAACTGTTTTTT	CAIRRDRDEKLFF
TRBJ1-5	TRBV4-3	.	.	TGCGCCAGCAGCCAGTCTCTCTTTGGTCAGCCCCAGCATTTT	CASSQSLFGQPQHF
TRBJ1-1	TRBV6-2/TRBV6-3	.	many	TGTGCCAGCAGCTTTGTTAAGAACACTGAAGCTTTCTTT	CASSFVKNTEAFF
TRBJ2-3	TRBV5-4	TRBD2	few	TGTGCCAGCAGCTTGGTGCTAGCGGGGGGAATAGATACGCAGTATTTT	CASSLVLAGGIDTQYF
TRBJ2-2	TRBV19	.	few	TGTGCCAGTAGTATTCTAGCCACCGGGGAGCTGTTTTTT	CASSILATGELFF
TRBJ1-1	TRBV12-3/TRBV12-4	.	few	TGTGCCAGCAGTTTGGGAGAAGCTTTCTTT	CASSLGEAFF
TRBJ1-3	TRBV30	.	few	TGTGCCTGGAGTGGACAGATCTCTGGAAACACCATATATTTT	CAWSGQISGNTIYF
TRBJ2-5	TRBV15	TRBD1	many	TGTGCCACCAGCAGGTGGGGGACAGAAGAGACCCAGTACTTC	CATSRWGTEETQYF
TRBJ1-5	TRBV4-3	.	.	TGCGCCAGCAGCCTTAGAGGGGATCAGCCCCAGCATTTT	CASSLRGDQPQHF
TRBJ2-7	TRBV29-1	.	.	TGCAGCGTTGAAACAATTTCACACCCCTACGAGCAGTACTTC	CSVETISHPYEQYF
TRBJ2-1	TRBV29-1	.	few	TGCAGCGTTGCACAGAACTACAATGAGCAGTTCTTC	CSVAQNYNEQFF
TRBJ1-6	TRBV7-9	.	large	TGTGCCAGCAGCTCACTTACAGGGAACTCACCCCTCCACTTT	CASSSLTGNSPLHF
TRBJ2-7	TRBV29-1	.	few	TGCAGCGTAGAGGTCGGACAGATCTACGAGCAGTACTTC	CSVEVGQIYEQYF
TRBJ2-1	TRBV16	.	many	TGTGCCAGCACCCGTTTGGGGCAGGGTGATGAGCAGTTCTTC	CASTRLGQGDEQFF
TRBJ2-3	TRBV7-9	.	many	TGTGCCAGCAGCACAGGGCAGTTTTCCACAGATACGCAGTATTTT	CASSTGQFSTDTQYF
TRBJ2-1	TRBV20-1	.	few	TGCAGTGCTACACGGGGTTACAATGAGCAGTTCTTC	CSATRGYNEQFF